One and the same sample provided the 15 T cell receptor beta chains below, sequenced in a study of T cells after yellow fever vaccination. In TCRdb, the 5' RACE reads were re-called with MiXCR into one record per CDR3 protein. The sample gives 95,000 to 150,000 distinct CDR3 sequences, roughly 15% of which show up once; roughly 44% is in the top ten. The sequencing here drew on CD8+ T cells sorted from PBMCs, taken 5 days after the yellow fever booster vaccination. All receptors come from a man in his late teens or twenties who received the YFV17D yellow fever vaccine.

This clonotype was counted between two and nine times. This chain uses TRBV12-1 with TRBJ1-4; the table calls TRBD1, which could not be checked here. TRBV12-1 has pseudogene status. This CDR3 contains 15 residues. The DNA for the CDR3 is TGTGCCAGCAGCTTTGCGCCTCGGACAGGGAATTGCCTGTTTTTT. Amino acids: CASSFAPRTGNCLFF.

This clonotype was counted ten times or more. This rearrangement joins TRBV5-1 to TRBJ2-2, with D perhaps matching TRBD1 (6 bases). The CDR3 sequence is 15 residues long. Trimming left V 4 bases short and J 4 bases short, with 14 bases between. Germline V lookup: CDR1 SGHRS, CDR2 YFSETQ. CDR3 residues: CASSKRTDLTGELFF. The CDR3 bases are TGCGCCAGCAGCAAACGGACAGATCTCACCGGGGAGCTGTTTTTT.

This clonotype was seen a handful of times. The chain links TRBV19 to TRBJ2-7; D call uncertain. From germline, CDR1 is LNHDA and CDR2 SQIVND (reference sequence). This CDR3 is 15 amino acids long. The ends were cut back, 3 bases at V and 0 bases at J, with 12 bases in the middle. The CDR3 DNA sequence: TGTGCCAGTAGTATGGTCATGACTCTCTCCTACGAGCAGTACTTC. The encoded protein is CASSMVMTLSYEQYF.

This clonotype was counted a few times. V is TRBV6-5 and J is TRBJ1-4; D unclear. Trimming took off 6 bases at V and 14 bases at J, with 16 bases between the two ends. This CDR3 spans 12 amino acids. Germline V lookup: CDR1 MNHEY, CDR2 SVGAGI. CDR3 amino acids: CASSSDRISLFF. The DNA of the CDR3 is TGTGCCAGCAGCTCGGACCGGATTAGTCTGTTTTTT.

The rearrangement uses TRBV2 and TRBJ2-3; 7 bases map to TRBD2. The CDR3 consists of 14 residues. CDR1 SNHLY and CDR2 FYNNEI come from the germline V gene. J was trimmed by 4 bases and V by 3 bases; bases with no gene match: 4. CDR3 sequence reads: CASSETGGPDTQYF. In nucleotides, the CDR3 is TGTGCCAGCAGTGAGACGGGGGGACCAGATACGCAGTATTTT. Filled out from reference TRBV2 and TRBJ2-3, the complete variable domain reads EPEVTQTPSHQVTQMGQEVILRCVPISNHLYFYWYRQILGQKVEFLVSFYNNEISEKSEIFDDQFSVERPDGSNFTLKIRSTKLEDSAMYFCASSETGGPDTQYFGPGTRLTVL.

In its sample, this clonotype was seen a few times. V and J are TRBV4-1 and TRBJ2-5; D not resolved. V was cut by 0 bases and J by 5 bases, with 13 bases left in between. This CDR3 is 15 amino acids long. Germline V gene sequence: CDR1 MGHRA, CDR2 YSYEKL. The CDR3, as DNA: TGCGCCAGCAGCCAAGATGTGACCCCCGGTGAGACCCAGTACTTC. This translates into CASSQDVTPGETQYF.

This clonotype was recorded a few times. The chain is built from TRBV6-2 or TRBV6-3 and TRBJ2-7; D assignment may be TRBD1 or TRBD2 (5 bases each). V lost 0 bases, J lost 6 bases, and 12 bases lay in between. CDR3 length equals 14 residues. Germline lookup yields CDR1 MNHEY and CDR2 SVGEGT. The CDR3 DNA follows: TGTGCCAGCAGTTACTCGTTCGGGGCCTCCGAGCAGTACTTC. Translating gives CASSYSFGASEQYF.

A single count supports this clonotype. This chain uses TRBV7-2 with TRBJ2-2; the D gene is possibly TRBD2 (6 bases). CDR1 and CDR2 from the germline V gene are SGHTA and FQGNSA. CDR3 size: 13 residues. Between the trimmed V and J ends, which lost 3 bases and 6 bases, there was a span of 8 bases. In DNA form, the CDR3 reads TGTGCCAGCAGCTTCGGAGGGTCCGGGGAGCTGTTTTTT. This translates into CASSFGGSGELFF.

The chain uses TRBV6-6 and TRBJ2-1, with D perhaps matching TRBD2 (5 bases). Germline V gene lookup returns CDR1 MNHNY and CDR2 SVGAGI (reference sequence). The V end was cut by 0 bases, the J end by 8 bases, with 14 bases between. The CDR3 loop spans 15 amino acids. CDR3 coding DNA: TGTGCCAGCAGTTACTCCCTCGAGGGTAACTATGAGCAGTTCTTC. Translating it yields CASSYSLEGNYEQFF.

The gene calls are TRBV5-1 and TRBJ2-7; TRBD1 matches at 9 bases. The germline V gene encodes CDR1 SGHRS and CDR2 YFSETQ. V shed 0 bases and J 2 bases; nucleotides not matched to a gene: 3. The CDR3 has 15 amino acids. The CDR3 region is CASSLAGTGTYEQYF. As DNA, the CDR3 is TGCGCCAGCAGCTTGGCCGGGACAGGGACCTACGAGCAGTACTTC.

This clonotype came up many times. V gene TRBV7-9 combines with J gene TRBJ1-4, with TRBD1 as a possible D gene (5 bases). The CDR3 contains 14 residues. V lost 5 bases and J lost 4, with 11 bases in between. Germline V CDR1 and CDR2: SEHNR, FQNEAQ (reference sequence). The CDR3 here is CASSKVQGNEKLFF. The CDR3 nucleotides are TGTGCCAGCAGCAAGGTCCAGGGTAATGAAAAACTGTTTTTT.

The chain is built from TRBV9 and TRBJ2-2; 7 bases agree with TRBD2. Per germline, CDR1 SGDLS and CDR2 YYNGEE. The CDR3 consists of 16 residues. J lost 1 base, V lost 4 bases, and 7 bases had no gene match. The CDR3 spells CASSPRGGVNTGELFF. Written as DNA, the CDR3 is TGTGCCAGCAGCCCGAGGGGAGGGGTGAACACCGGGGAGCTGTTTTTT.

The J gene is TRBJ2-3, the V gene TRBV6-5; 7 bases match TRBD2. CDR3 length: 16 residues. From germline, CDR1 is MNHEY and CDR2 SVGAGI. J was trimmed by 0 bases and V by 2 bases; bases with no gene match: 5. The CDR3 reads CASSYASGESTDTQYF. The CDR3 region has the DNA TGTGCCAGCAGTTACGCGAGCGGGGAAAGCACAGATACGCAGTATTTT.

This clonotype was detected a few times. The rearrangement uses TRBV20-1 and TRBJ2-1, with 11 positions matching TRBD2. Germline loops: CDR1 DFQATT, CDR2 SNEGSKA (reference sequence). The CDR3 runs 16 residues. V shed 0 bases and J 4 bases; nucleotides not matched to a gene: 5. In DNA form, the CDR3 reads TGCAGTGCTAGAGATCGGACTAGCGGGCCTTACAATGAGCAGTTCTTC. It translates to CSARDRTSGPYNEQFF.

This clonotype was seen a handful of times. The chain combines TRBV10-3 with TRBJ2-3; 8 bases line up with TRBD2. V dropped 5 bases and J dropped 1; count of bases not matched to a gene: 8. This CDR3 has 16 amino acids. Germline CDR1 and CDR2: ENHRY and SYGVKD. This CDR3 is CAISPPGLEGTDTQYF. CDR3 bases: TGTGCCATCAGTCCACCGGGACTAGAAGGCACAGATACGCAGTATTTT.